Listed here are 21 T cell receptor beta chains from one sample, sequenced in a study of cytomegalovirus exposure and HLA in healthy donors (dated by TCRdb to the late 2010s). Receptor amplification or capture employed the immunoSEQ multiplex PCR assay. What TCRdb holds here is the immuneACCESS table cut down to in-frame rearrangements. Part of the clones is not present; checked against another copy, under half of the missing clones reflect an unresolved V gene, and the others are unexplained. This sample has 200,000 or so clones in its table, and 75% to 95% of those were observed once. The ten largest clones capture 1.1% of the sample. Sequenced sample: PBMCs. All receptors come from a woman aged 18-29 years in good health and CMV-seronegative.

The J gene is TRBJ1-1, the V gene TRBV18; TRBD1 might be the D (6 bases). CDR3 length: 16 amino acids. Germline-derived CDR1 and CDR2 are KGHSH and LQKENI. Trimming stripped 3 bases from V and 5 bases from J, with 19 bases between. CDR3 protein: CASSPRGLQGTTEAFF. The CDR3 region has the DNA TGTGCCAGCTCACCGAGGGGGTTACAGGGCACGACTGAAGCTTTCTTT.

The J gene is TRBJ2-7, the V gene TRBV6-1; D might be TRBD1 (7 bases). The germline V gene has CDR1 MNHNS and CDR2 SASEGT. The ends were cut back, 8 bases at V and 6 bases at J, with 20 bases in the middle. This CDR3 spans 14 amino acids. CDR3 region: CASCRRDSPVEQYF. The DNA for the CDR3 is TGTGCCAGCTGCAGGAGGGACAGCCCCGTCGAGCAGTACTTC.

CDR3 amino acids: CASSMGAGTTFGYTF. CDR3 nucleotides: TGTGCCAGTAGTATGGGCGCAGGGACTACTTTTGGCTACACCTTC. V and J are TRBV19 and TRBJ1-2; perhaps TRBD1 as D (5 bases). Trimming took 3 bases from V and 7 from J, leaving 18 bases between them. CDR3 length equals 15 residues. The germline gives CDR1 LNHDA, CDR2 SQIVND (reference sequence).

V gene TRBV29-1 combines with J gene TRBJ2-1; tentative D call: TRBD1 (5 bases). Germline V gives CDR1 SQVTM, CDR2 ANQGSEA. CDR3 length: 12 amino acids. Trimming took 3 bases from V and 7 from J, leaving 10 bases between them. CDR3 loop: CSVETQANEQFF. CDR3 bases: TGCAGCGTTGAGACACAGGCGAATGAGCAGTTCTTC.

The gene calls are TRBV11-2 and TRBJ2-3, with 9 nucleotides matching TRBD1. V was pared by 6 bases and J by 9 bases, with 16 bases of the junction left unmatched. The germline V gene encodes CDR1 SGHAT and CDR2 FQNNGV. The CDR3 spans 16 residues. The CDR3 DNA is TGTGCCAGCAGAGAACCGGGACAGGGACATACAGCCACGCAGTATTTT. Residues: CASREPGQGHTATQYF.

The chain employs TRBV18 and TRBJ2-1, with D maybe TRBD1 (5 bases). The CDR3 runs to 14 residues. Trimming cost V 0 bases and J 7 bases, with 10 bases left between them. Germline CDR1 reads KGHSH; CDR2 reads LQKENI. CDR3 in DNA: TGTGCCAGCTCACCACCGCAAGGGGTGAATGAGCAGTTCTTC. It translates to CASSPPQGVNEQFF.

The rearrangement joins TRBV10-3 to TRBJ2-7; the D gene is possibly TRBD1 (5 bases). The CDR3 has 13 residues. The V gene's germline CDR1 is ENHRY and CDR2 SYGVKD. The V and J ends lost 3 bases and 5 bases respectively, with 11 bases between them. DNA of the CDR3: TGTGCCATCAGTGACTCAGGGCGCGACGAGCAGTACTTC. This translates into CAISDSGRDEQYF.

The DNA for the CDR3 is TGTGCCTGGAGTGTGACTAGCGGGAGAGGTTGGGAAGAGACCCAGTACTTC. Residues: CAWSVTSGRGWEETQYF. J is TRBJ2-5 and V is TRBV30; 12 positions agree with TRBD2. V lost 0 bases and J lost 3; bases outside the gene matches: 8. Germline CDR1 GTSNPN, CDR2 SVGIG (reference sequence). CDR3 length equals 17 residues.

The chain is built from TRBV29-1 and TRBJ1-1; D unclear. This CDR3 is 11 amino acids long. The V end lost 6 bases, the J end lost 1 base, and 6 bases lay between the germline ends. CDR1 SQVTM and CDR2 ANQGSEA come from the germline V gene. In nucleotides, the CDR3 is TGCAGCGTAGAGAAGAACACTGAAGCTTTCTTT. Protein: CSVEKNTEAFF. The variable domain in full, with the rest retrieved from reference TRBV29-1 and TRBJ1-1, is SAVISQKPSRDICQRGTSLTIQCQVDSQVTMMFWYRQQPGQSLTLIATANQGSEATYESGFVIDKFPISRPNLTFSTLTVSNMSPEDSSIYLCSVEKNTEAFFGQGTRLTVV.

The chain carries TRBV6-5 and TRBJ2-7, with unresolved D. CDR1 and CDR2 (germline): MNHEY, SVGAGI. V lost 2 bases to trimming and J lost 4 bases, with 15 bases between them. This CDR3 is built from 15 residues. CDR3 region: CASSYVAAASYEQYF. Here the CDR3 DNA reads TGTGCCAGCAGTTACGTTGCGGCGGCGAGTTACGAGCAGTACTTC.

The chain joins TRBV5-5 to TRBJ1-2; D gene uncertain. This CDR3 region has 12 residues. The germline CDR1 and CDR2 sequences are SGHKS and YYEKEE (reference sequence). The V end was cut by 3 bases, the J end by 8 bases, with 11 bases between. CDR3 sequence (DNA): TGTGCCAGCAGCTGGGAGAGGGTCGGCTACACCTTC. Encoded protein: CASSWERVGYTF.

The J gene is TRBJ2-7, the V gene TRBV7-9; 7 bases are shared with TRBD1. The J segment lost 1 base and the V segment lost 4 bases, leaving 1 base of the junction unmatched. Germline CDR1 SEHNR, CDR2 FQNEAQ (reference sequence). The CDR3 spans 13 residues. In DNA, the CDR3 is TGTGCCAGCAGCTCGGGACAGTCCTACGAGCAGTACTTC. It translates to CASSSGQSYEQYF.

This clone was counted once. The chain uses TRBV9 and TRBJ2-2, with TRBD1 identical over 7 bases. V lost 3 bases to trimming and J lost 4 bases; unmatched junction nucleotides: 21. Germline CDR1 and CDR2: SGDLS and YYNGEE. This CDR3 is built from 20 residues. In DNA form, the CDR3 reads TGTGCCAGCAGCGACTCGCTTAGACCCCGGGACAGCCCTTCCACCGGGGAGCTGTTTTTT. It translates to CASSDSLRPRDSPSTGELFF. Based on the CDR3 plus reference TRBV9 and TRBJ2-2, the full variable domain is DSGVTQTPKHLITATGQRVTLRCSPRSGDLSVYWYQQSLDQGLQFLIQYYNGEERAKGNILERFSAQQFPDLHSELNLSSLELGDSALYFCASSDSLRPRDSPSTGELFFGEGSRLTVL.

This chain links TRBV7-8 with TRBJ2-7, with 10 bases identical to TRBD1. The CDR3 contains 17 residues. Germline V gene sequence: CDR1 SGHVS, CDR2 FQNEAQ. The trim removed 0 bases at V and 2 bases at J, leaving 7 bases unmatched. The CDR3 DNA is TGTGCCAGCAGCTTAGCTGGGGGGGGGACAGGGGCCTACGAGCAGTACTTC. This translates into CASSLAGGGTGAYEQYF.

The CDR3 DNA reads TGCGCCAGCAGCTTGACAGGGGGCGATGGCTACACCTTC. It is translated as CASSLTGGDGYTF. V gene TRBV5-1 combines with J gene TRBJ1-2, with 9 positions matching TRBD1. Germline loops: CDR1 SGHRS, CDR2 YFSETQ. This CDR3 spans 13 amino acids. V trimming: 1 base; J trimming: 6 bases; junction bases outside the gene matches: 1. The full variable domain, its missing parts supplied by reference TRBV5-1 and TRBJ1-2, is KAGVTQTPRYLIKTRGQQVTLSCSPISGHRSVSWYQQTPGQGLQFLFEYFSETQRNKGNFPGRFSGRQFSNSRSEMNVSTLELGDSALYLCASSLTGGDGYTFGSGTRLTVV.

The V gene is TRBV7-2, the J gene TRBJ2-1; D gene ambiguous. The ends were cut back, 5 bases at V and 2 bases at J, with 13 bases in the middle. This CDR3 is 15 amino acids long. In germline, CDR1 is SGHTA, CDR2 FQGNSA. The CDR3 nucleotides read TGTGCCAGCAGCCCATCGGCGGTTGCCTACAATGAGCAGTTCTTC. Its translation is CASSPSAVAYNEQFF. Based on the CDR3 plus reference TRBV7-2 and TRBJ2-1, the full variable domain is GAGVSQSPSNKVTEKGKDVELRCDPISGHTALYWYRQSLGQGLEFLIYFQGNSAPDKSGLPSDRFSAERTGGSVSTLTIQRTQQEDSAVYLCASSPSAVAYNEQFFGPGTRLTVL.

This chain uses TRBV19 with TRBJ2-7, with 9 bases identical to TRBD1. Germline loops: CDR1 LNHDA, CDR2 SQIVND (reference sequence). The junction had 10 bases not matched to a gene; V was cut back by 4 bases and J by 0 bases. This CDR3 has 17 amino acids. CDR3 amino acids: CASSTQTGGHYSYEQYF. The CDR3 DNA reads TGTGCCAGTAGTACTCAAACAGGGGGCCATTACTCCTACGAGCAGTACTTC.

The J gene is TRBJ2-5, the V gene TRBV19, with D tentatively TRBD2 (6 bases). The V end was cut by 6 bases, the J end by 3 bases, with 17 bases between. Germline V CDR1 and CDR2: LNHDA, SQIVND (reference sequence). The CDR3 extends over 15 amino acids. As DNA, the CDR3 is TGTGCCAGTAGGGACTTGGGGTTAGCGGAAGAGACCCAGTACTTC. Protein: CASRDLGLAEETQYF.

The genes are TRBV2 and TRBJ2-5, with 14 bases lining up with TRBD2. This CDR3 has 21 residues. Trimming at V came to 3 bases and at J to 1 base, leaving 16 bases not matched to a gene. CDR1 is SNHLY, CDR2 FYNNEI, per germline. The CDR3 sequence is CASSEDFTGTSGSGGQETQYF. In nucleotides, the CDR3 is TGTGCCAGCAGTGAGGATTTCACCGGGACTAGCGGGAGTGGAGGCCAAGAGACCCAGTACTTC.

The chain is built from TRBV11-2 and TRBJ1-1, with a possible D match to TRBD1 (6 bases). V was clipped by 5 bases and J by 1 base, with 11 bases between them. Germline CDR1 is SGHAT and CDR2 is FQNNGV. The CDR3 totals 14 residues. The CDR3 protein is CASSNRVANTEAFF. CDR3 DNA: TGTGCCAGCAGCAACAGGGTTGCGAACACTGAAGCTTTCTTT.

This chain joins TRBV5-1 and TRBJ2-1; 10 nucleotides agree with TRBD2. From germline, CDR1 is SGHRS and CDR2 YFSETQ. V lost 4 bases, J lost 7 bases, and 11 bases stayed unmatched. This CDR3 spans 16 amino acids. The CDR3 region is CASSVSGRSLPNEQFF. The CDR3 DNA reads TGCGCCAGCAGCGTTAGCGGGAGGTCTCTTCCGAATGAGCAGTTCTTC.